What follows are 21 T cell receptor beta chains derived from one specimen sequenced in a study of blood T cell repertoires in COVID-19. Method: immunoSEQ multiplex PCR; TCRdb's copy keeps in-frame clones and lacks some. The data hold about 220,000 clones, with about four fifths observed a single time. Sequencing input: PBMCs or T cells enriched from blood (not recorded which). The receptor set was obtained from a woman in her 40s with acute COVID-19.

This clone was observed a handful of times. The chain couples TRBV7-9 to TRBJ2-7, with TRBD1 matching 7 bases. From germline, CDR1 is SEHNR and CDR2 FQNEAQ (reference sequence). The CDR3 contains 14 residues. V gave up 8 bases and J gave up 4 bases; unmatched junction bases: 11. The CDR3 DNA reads TGTGCCAGCGGGATGGGGACAGCCGGTTACGAGCAGTACTTC. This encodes CASGMGTAGYEQYF.

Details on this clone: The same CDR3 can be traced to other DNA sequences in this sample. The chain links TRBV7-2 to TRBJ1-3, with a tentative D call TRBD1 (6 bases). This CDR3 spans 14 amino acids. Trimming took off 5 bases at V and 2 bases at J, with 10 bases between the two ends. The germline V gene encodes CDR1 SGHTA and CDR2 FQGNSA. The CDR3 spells CASSQGTTGNTIYF. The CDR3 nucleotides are TGTGCCAGCAGCCAGGGGACAACTGGAAACACCATATATTTT.

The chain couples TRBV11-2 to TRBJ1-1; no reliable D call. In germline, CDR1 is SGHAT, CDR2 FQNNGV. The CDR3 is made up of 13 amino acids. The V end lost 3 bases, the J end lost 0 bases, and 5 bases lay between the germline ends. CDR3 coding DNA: TGTGCCAGCAGCTTTAAAATGAACACTGAAGCTTTCTTT. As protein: CASSFKMNTEAFF.

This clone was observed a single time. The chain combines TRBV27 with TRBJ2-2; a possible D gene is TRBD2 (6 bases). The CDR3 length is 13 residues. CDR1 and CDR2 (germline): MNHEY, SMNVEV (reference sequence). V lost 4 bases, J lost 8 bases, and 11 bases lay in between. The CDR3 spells CASSSWGEGELFF. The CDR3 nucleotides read TGTGCCAGCAGTTCTTGGGGGGAGGGGGAGCTGTTTTTT.

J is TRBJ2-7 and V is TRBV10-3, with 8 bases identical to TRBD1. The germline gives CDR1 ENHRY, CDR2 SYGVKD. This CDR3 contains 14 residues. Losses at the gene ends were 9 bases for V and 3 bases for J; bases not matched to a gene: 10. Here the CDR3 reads CAIGGTGGGYEQYF. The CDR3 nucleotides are TGTGCCATAGGAGGGACAGGAGGAGGCTACGAGCAGTACTTC.

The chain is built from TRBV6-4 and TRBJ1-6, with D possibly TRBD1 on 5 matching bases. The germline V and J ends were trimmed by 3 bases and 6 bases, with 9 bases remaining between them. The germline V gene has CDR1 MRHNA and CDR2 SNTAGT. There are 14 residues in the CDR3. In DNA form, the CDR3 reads TGTGCCAGCAGTGAAGACAGTATTAATTCACCCCTCCACTTT. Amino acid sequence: CASSEDSINSPLHF.

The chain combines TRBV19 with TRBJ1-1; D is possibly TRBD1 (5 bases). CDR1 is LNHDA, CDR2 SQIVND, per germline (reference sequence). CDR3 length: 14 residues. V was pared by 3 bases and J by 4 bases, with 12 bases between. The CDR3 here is CASSMMGGPTEAFF. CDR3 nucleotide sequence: TGTGCCAGTAGTATGATGGGGGGTCCCACTGAAGCTTTCTTT.

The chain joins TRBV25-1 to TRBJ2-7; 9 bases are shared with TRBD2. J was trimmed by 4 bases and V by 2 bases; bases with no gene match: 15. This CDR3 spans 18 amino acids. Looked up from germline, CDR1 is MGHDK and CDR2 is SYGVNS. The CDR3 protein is CASSEPRAGGPERYEQYF. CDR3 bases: TGTGCCAGCAGTGAACCCCGAGCGGGAGGTCCCGAGAGGTACGAGCAGTACTTC.

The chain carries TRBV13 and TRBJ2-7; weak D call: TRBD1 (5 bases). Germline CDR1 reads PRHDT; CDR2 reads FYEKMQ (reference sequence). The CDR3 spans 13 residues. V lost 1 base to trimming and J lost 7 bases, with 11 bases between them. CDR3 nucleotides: TGTGCCAGCAGCTTAGAGCCAGGGCGAGAGCAGTACTTC. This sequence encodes CASSLEPGREQYF.

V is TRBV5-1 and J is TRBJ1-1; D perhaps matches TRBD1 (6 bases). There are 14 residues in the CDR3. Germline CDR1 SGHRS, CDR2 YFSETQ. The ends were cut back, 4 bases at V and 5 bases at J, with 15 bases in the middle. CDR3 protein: CASSGVGAGTEAFF. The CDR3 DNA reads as TGCGCCAGCAGCGGGGTGGGGGCCGGAACTGAAGCTTTCTTT.

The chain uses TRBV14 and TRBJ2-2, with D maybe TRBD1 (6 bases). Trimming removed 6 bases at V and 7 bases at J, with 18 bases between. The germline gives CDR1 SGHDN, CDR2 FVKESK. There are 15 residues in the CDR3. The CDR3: CASSTGTGSHGELFF. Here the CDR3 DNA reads TGTGCCAGCAGTACAGGGACGGGTTCCCACGGGGAGCTGTTTTTT.

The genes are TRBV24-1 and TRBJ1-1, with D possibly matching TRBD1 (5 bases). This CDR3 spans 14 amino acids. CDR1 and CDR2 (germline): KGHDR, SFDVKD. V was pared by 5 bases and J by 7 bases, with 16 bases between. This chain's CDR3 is CATSGTGRRGEAFF. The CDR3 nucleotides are TGTGCCACCAGTGGCACCGGGCGGAGGGGTGAAGCTTTCTTT.

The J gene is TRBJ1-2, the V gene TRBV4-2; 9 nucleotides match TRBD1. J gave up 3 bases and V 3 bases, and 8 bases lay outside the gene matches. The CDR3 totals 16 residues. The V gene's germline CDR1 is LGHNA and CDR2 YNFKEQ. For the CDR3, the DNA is TGTGCCAGCAGCCAGGCTTCGGGACAGGGACACTATGGCTACACCTTC. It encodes CASSQASGQGHYGYTF.

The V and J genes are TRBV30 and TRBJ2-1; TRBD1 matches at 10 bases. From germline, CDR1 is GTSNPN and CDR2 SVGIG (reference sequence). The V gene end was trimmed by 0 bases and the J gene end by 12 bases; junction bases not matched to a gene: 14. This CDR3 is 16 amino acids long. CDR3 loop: CAWSVKPGQGKEVQFF. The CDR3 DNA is TGTGCCTGGAGTGTAAAACCGGGACAGGGGAAGGAGGTGCAGTTCTTC.

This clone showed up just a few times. The CDR3 loop is CASSPAGGAGGYNSPLHF. The CDR3 DNA sequence: TGTGCCAGCAGCCCAGCAGGGGGCGCGGGTGGATATAATTCACCCCTCCACTTT. J is TRBJ1-6 and V is TRBV5-4, with 8 positions matching TRBD1. The J segment lost 4 bases and the V segment lost 4 bases, leaving 13 bases of the junction unmatched. The CDR3 length is 18 residues. Germline CDR1 and CDR2: SGHNT and YYREEE (reference sequence).

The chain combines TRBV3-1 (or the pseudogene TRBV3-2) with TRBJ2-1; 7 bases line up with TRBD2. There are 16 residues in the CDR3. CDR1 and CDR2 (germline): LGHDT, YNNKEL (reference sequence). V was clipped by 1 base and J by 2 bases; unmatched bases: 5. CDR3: CASSQGLGGTYNEQFF. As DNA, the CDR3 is TGTGCCAGCAGCCAAGGTCTGGGAGGGACCTACAATGAGCAGTTCTTC.

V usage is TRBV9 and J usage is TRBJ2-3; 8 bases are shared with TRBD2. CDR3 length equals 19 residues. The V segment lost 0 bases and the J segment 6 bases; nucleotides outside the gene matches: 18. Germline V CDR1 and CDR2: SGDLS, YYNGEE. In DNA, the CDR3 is TGTGCCAGCAGCGTAGCTCCCCCAGGGAGCGGGAGAGGGGGGGATACGCAGTATTTT. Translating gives CASSVAPPGSGRGGDTQYF.

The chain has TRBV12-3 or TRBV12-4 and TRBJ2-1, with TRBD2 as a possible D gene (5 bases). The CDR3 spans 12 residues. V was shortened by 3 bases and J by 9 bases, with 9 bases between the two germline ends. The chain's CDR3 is CASSLTGSEQFF. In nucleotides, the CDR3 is TGTGCCAGCAGTTTGACTGGGAGTGAGCAGTTCTTC.

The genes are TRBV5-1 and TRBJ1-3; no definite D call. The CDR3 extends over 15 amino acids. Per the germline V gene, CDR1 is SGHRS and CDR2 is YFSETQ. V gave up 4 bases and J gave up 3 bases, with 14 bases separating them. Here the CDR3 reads CASSTDGRGGNTIYF. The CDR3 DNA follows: TGCGCCAGCAGCACGGACGGCCGGGGTGGAAACACCATATATTTT.

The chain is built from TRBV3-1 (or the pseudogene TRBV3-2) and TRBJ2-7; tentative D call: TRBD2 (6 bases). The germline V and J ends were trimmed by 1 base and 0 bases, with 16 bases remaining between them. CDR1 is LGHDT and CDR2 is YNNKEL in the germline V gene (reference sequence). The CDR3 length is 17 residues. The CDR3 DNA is TGTGCCAGCAGCCAAGGTTCTTCCGCGGGAAGCTCCTACGAGCAGTACTTC. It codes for CASSQGSSAGSSYEQYF.

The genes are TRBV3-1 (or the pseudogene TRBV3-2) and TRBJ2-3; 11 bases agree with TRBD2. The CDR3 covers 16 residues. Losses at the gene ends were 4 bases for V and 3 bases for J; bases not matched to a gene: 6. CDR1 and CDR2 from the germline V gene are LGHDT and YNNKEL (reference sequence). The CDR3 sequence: CASSLLAGGGTDTQYF. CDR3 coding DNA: TGTGCCAGCAGCCTTCTAGCGGGGGGCGGGACAGATACGCAGTATTTT.